The 14 T cell receptor beta chains below come from one sample, sequenced in a study of T cells in Graves' hyperthyroidism and ophthalmopathy. Amplification yielded TCR beta CDR3 regions, with RNA transcripts as the source. The TCR CDR3 was amplified in a first-round RT-PCR using the HTBI primer set. TCRdb used MiXCR to reprocess the multiplex PCR reads, holding one entry per CDR3 protein. The repertoire holds fewer than 500,000 distinct CDR3 sequences, with 14% to 15% as singletons. The sequenced sample consisted of blood. Receptors originate from a man aged 18-30 years with Graves' ophthalmopathy.

In the case of this clonotype: A much larger clone lies a single base off, so this may be a read error. Since no conserved phenylalanine or tryptophan closes the CDR3, a read error is the likely cause. The chain links TRBV20-1 to TRBJ2-5; 8 nucleotides match TRBD1. Trimming cost V 4 bases and J 11 bases; bases outside gene matches: 3. The germline gives CDR1 DFQATT, CDR2 SNEGSKA (reference sequence). CDR3 length equals 10 residues. The CDR3 sequence: CSATGQGQYL. As DNA, the CDR3 is TGCAGTGCTACAGGACAGGGTCAGTACCTC.

At least ten counts were recorded for this clonotype. This sequence joins TRBV2 and TRBJ2-4; perhaps D is TRBD1 or TRBD2 (6 bases each). This CDR3 is built from 15 residues. Germline CDR1 SNHLY, CDR2 FYNNEI. V was pared by 3 bases and J by 2 bases, with 11 bases between. CDR3 sequence: CASSDPGGPKNIQYF. DNA for the CDR3: TGTGCCAGCAGTGATCCCGGGGGCCCCAAAAACATTCAGTACTTC.

This clonotype was found many times. In DNA, the CDR3 is TGTGCCAGCAAGTGGACTGGAAGCACAGATACGCAGTATTTT. This translates into CASKWTGSTDTQYF. The genes are TRBV2 and TRBJ2-3; TRBD2 is a possible D gene (5 bases). The CDR3 covers 14 residues. CDR1 and CDR2 (germline): SNHLY, FYNNEI. The V end was cut by 7 bases, the J end by 0 bases, with 11 bases between.

This clonotype appeared a few times. A read error may be the cause here, since a much bigger clone is one base away. This chain connects TRBV12-3 or TRBV12-4 to TRBJ1-1; D is possibly TRBD1 (6 bases). This CDR3 is 15 amino acids long. The CDR3 DNA sequence: TGTGCCAGCAGGAACAGGGTCTTGGCGAACACTGGAGCTTTCTTT. Amino acids: CASRNRVLANTGAFF.

This clonotype has a count of ten or more. The J gene is TRBJ2-1, the V gene TRBV27; 9 nucleotides align to TRBD1. The trim removed 4 bases at V and 8 bases at J, leaving 9 bases unmatched. This CDR3 spans 15 amino acids. Germline V CDR1 and CDR2: MNHEY, SMNVEV (reference sequence). The CDR3 spells CASSSGTGIRYEQFF. The CDR3 bases are TGTGCCAGCAGTTCCGGGACAGGGATAAGATATGAGCAGTTCTTC.

A word on this clonotype: At one end, the junction sequence differs from germline, possibly due to a read error. The chain recombines TRBV2 with TRBJ2-1; D could derive from TRBD1 or TRBD2 (5 bases each). Germline loops: CDR1 SNHLY, CDR2 FYNNEI. The CDR3 loop spans 15 amino acids. The CDR3 DNA reads as TGTGCCAGCAGTGAAGTATGGGGGTCCTGCAATGAGCAGTTCTTC. Protein product: CASSEVWGSCNEQFF.

Regarding this clonotype: This may come from a read error, since a much larger clone is one base off. This chain connects TRBV9 to TRBJ2-1; 9 nucleotides match TRBD2. Per germline, CDR1 SGDLS and CDR2 YYNGEE. This CDR3 contains 15 residues. Germline trimming cut 0 bases from V and 10 bases from J; bases unmatched to any gene: 8. In nucleotides, the CDR3 is TGTGCCAGCAGCGTAGTGACTAGCGGAATCTACGAGCAGTTCTTC. Its protein is CASSVVTSGIYEQFF.

This clonotype has a count of ten or more. The rearrangement uses TRBV20-1 and TRBJ2-1; D is possibly TRBD2 (6 bases). V gave up 6 bases and J gave up 4 bases, with 19 bases separating them. This CDR3 is built from 15 residues. Germline CDR1 reads DFQATT; CDR2 reads SNEGSKA (reference sequence). This CDR3 is CSAHKMGLQYNEQFF. The CDR3 DNA reads as TGCAGTGCCCACAAGATGGGACTTCAATACAATGAGCAGTTCTTC.

This clonotype was recorded a few times. The V call is TRBV15, the J call TRBJ2-5, with 7 nucleotides matching TRBD2. Germline V gene sequence: CDR1 LNHNV, CDR2 YYDKDF (reference sequence). The CDR3 has 19 residues. After removal of 0 bases from V and 1 base from J, the junction contained 14 bases not matched to a gene. CDR3 in DNA: TGTGCCACCAGCAGAGAATTTGATAGCATGTCTAGCGGCCAAGAGACCCAGTACTTC. Its protein is CATSREFDSMSSGQETQYF.

The rearrangement links TRBV5-4 to TRBJ2-6; 12 bases map to TRBD2. With 4 bases clipped from V and 0 bases from J, the junction kept 5 bases outside the gene matches. This CDR3 spans 18 amino acids. Germline assignment: CDR1 SGHNT and CDR2 YYREEE (reference sequence). The CDR3 is CASSTGLAGSSGANVLTF. CDR3 DNA sequence: TGTGCCAGCAGCACGGGACTAGCGGGTTCCTCTGGGGCCAACGTCCTGACTTTC.

To note about this clonotype: Germline and junction disagree at one end, which may indicate a read error. The chain has TRBV4-1 and TRBJ2-3; D may be TRBD1 or TRBD2 (6 bases each). The CDR3 sequence is 16 residues long. CDR1 MGHRA and CDR2 YSYEKL come from the germline V gene. Here the CDR3 reads CASSQDGGPSTDTRYF. Written as DNA, the CDR3 is TGCGCCAGCAGCCAAGATGGGGGGCCGAGCACAGATACGCGGTATTTT.

This clonotype showed up many times. The rearrangement links TRBV24-1 to TRBJ2-1; TRBD1 matches 10 bases. V shed 3 bases, J shed 1 base, and the junction held 5 bases outside the gene matches. CDR1 is KGHDR and CDR2 is SFDVKD in the germline V gene. CDR3 length equals 17 residues. The CDR3 loop is CATSDVGTGVSYNEQFF. The CDR3 nucleotides are TGTGCCACCAGTGATGTCGGGACAGGGGTGTCCTACAATGAGCAGTTCTTC.

This sequence joins TRBV3-1 and TRBJ2-5; unclear D gene. Trimming left V 0 bases short and J 2 bases short, with 10 bases between. The CDR3 spans 15 residues. The germline V gene has CDR1 LGHDT and CDR2 YNNKEL (reference sequence). The CDR3 DNA is TGTGCCAGCAGCCAAGATTTCACCCCTCAAGAGACCCAGTACTTC. It specifies CASSQDFTPQETQYF.

The rearrangement uses TRBV19 and TRBJ1-5; tentative D call: TRBD1 (5 bases). V was clipped by 10 bases and J by 0 bases, with 19 bases between them. The length of the CDR3 is 16 residues. CDR1 LNHDA and CDR2 SQIVND come from the germline V gene (reference sequence). The chain's CDR3 is CATSGVERLSNQPQHF. The CDR3, as DNA: TGTGCCACATCGGGGGTAGAGAGACTTAGCAATCAGCCCCAGCATTTT.